This paragraph covers one T cell receptor (beta chain) sequence. The sample originates from a study of Ad26.COV2.S vaccination and SARS-CoV-2 variants. The CDR3 is 19 amino acids. The V and J ends lost 1 base and 0 bases, in that order; junction bases with no gene match: 7. The germline gives CDR1 WSHSY, CDR2 SAAADI. The treatment was: roughly 19 received Ad26.COV2.S at low or high dose, single or two shots; several received placebo; per-sample allocation not given. Collection of samples fell on day 63 after the first vaccine or placebo injection. An Ad26 vector was used to express Wuhan-strain SARS-CoV-2 spike as the vaccine. Data came from immunoSEQ multiplex PCR; TCRdb stores just in-frame clones and leaves some out. Here the sample spans about 390,000 clones, 70% to 90% being singletons.

The receptor comes from a person between 18 and 65 years old who received the Ad26.COV2.S COVID-19 vaccine or a placebo. This chain links TRBV10-2 with TRBJ2-4; 12 positions agree with TRBD1. This specimen was peripheral blood, taken in a trial of Ad26.COV2.S vaccine versus placebo. In DNA form, the CDR3 reads TGCGCCAGCAGTGAGTTGGGGACAGGGGGCCCAGTAGCCAAAAACATTCAGTACTTC. It encodes CASSELGTGGPVAKNIQYF.